These 7 T cell receptor beta chains came from one sample sequenced in a study of T cell responses to AZD1222 COVID-19 vaccine. Profiled with immunoSEQ multiplex PCR; TCRdb holds only in-frame clones, not every one. The repertoire includes tens of thousands of clones, approximately 90% of them detected once, and roughly 4.8% sits in the top ten. The sample in question was peripheral blood, obtained on day 0 of AZD1222 vaccination. Receptors were obtained from an adult in good health.

The rearrangement joins TRBV6-1 to TRBJ1-2, with TRBD1 as a possible D gene (5 bases). Looked up from germline, CDR1 is MNHNS and CDR2 is SASEGT. V lost 1 base and J lost 4, with 13 bases in between. The CDR3 has 15 amino acids. CDR3 region: CASSEDLRDRYGYTF. CDR3 nucleotides: TGTGCCAGCAGTGAAGACCTTCGGGACCGCTATGGCTACACCTTC.

This sequence joins TRBV19 and TRBJ1-4; a weak D match, TRBD1 (5 bases). The CDR3 is 15 residues long. Per the germline V gene, CDR1 is LNHDA and CDR2 is SQIVND (reference sequence). Deletions cut 0 bases from V and 6 bases from J, with 11 bases between. CDR3 amino acids: CASSIEAGGDEKLFF. In DNA form, the CDR3 reads TGTGCCAGTAGTATAGAGGCCGGGGGAGATGAAAAACTGTTTTTT.

The chain carries TRBV11-2 and TRBJ2-2; perhaps TRBD1 as D (5 bases). The germline V gene encodes CDR1 SGHAT and CDR2 FQNNGV. CDR3 length equals 16 residues. V was shortened by 7 bases and J by 4 bases, with 19 bases between the two germline ends. The CDR3 bases are TGTGCCAGCACCTTTATTTCAGGGTCGGGCACCGGGGAGCTGTTTTTT. It yields the protein CASTFISGSGTGELFF.

The chain's CDR3 is CASSDRDFPEAFF. In nucleotides, the CDR3 is TGTGCCAGCAGTGACAGGGATTTCCCTGAAGCTTTCTTT. The V gene is TRBV6-1, the J gene TRBJ1-1; the D gene is possibly TRBD1 (5 bases). Germline lookup yields CDR1 MNHNS and CDR2 SASEGT. V shed 3 bases and J shed 6 bases, with 11 bases lying between them. The CDR3 contains 13 residues.

The chain employs TRBV9 and TRBJ2-1; TRBD2 is a possible D gene (6 bases). CDR1 SGDLS and CDR2 YYNGEE come from the germline V gene. The CDR3 consists of 15 residues. Trimming took off 1 base at V and 9 bases at J, with 17 bases between the two ends. As DNA, the CDR3 is TGTGCCAGCAGCGTACTAAGTAGCGGTCGGAGTGAGCAGTTCTTC. Protein: CASSVLSSGRSEQFF.

The chain couples TRBV6-2 or TRBV6-3 to TRBJ2-5; D could derive from TRBD1 or TRBD2 (6 bases each). Germline V gene data show CDR1 as MNHEY and CDR2 as SVGEGT. The CDR3 is 15 amino acids. Between the trimmed V and J ends, which lost 2 bases and 4 bases, there was a span of 14 bases. The CDR3: CASSYEGRGGETQYF. The CDR3 DNA reads TGTGCCAGCAGTTACGAGGGCAGGGGAGGAGAGACCCAGTACTTC.

The chain employs TRBV19 and TRBJ1-2; tentatively, D is TRBD1 (5 bases). Trimming took 10 bases from V and 12 from J, leaving 21 bases between them. Germline V gives CDR1 LNHDA, CDR2 SQIVND (reference sequence). The CDR3 sequence is 12 residues long. DNA of the CDR3: TGTGCCACTATCCGGGGCTTGAGTCAGGACACCTTC. Translating gives CATIRGLSQDTF.